A single sample is the source of the 20 T cell receptor beta chains below, sequenced in a study of T cells after yellow fever vaccination. TCRdb reprocessed the 5' RACE reads via MiXCR and lists one record per CDR3 protein. The sample carries approximately 250,000 distinct CDR3 sequences, over 6.5% recorded once. Source: CD4+ T cells sorted from PBMCs, taken on the day of the yellow fever booster vaccination. All receptors derive from a man younger than 40 who received the YFV17D yellow fever vaccine.

The chain is built from TRBV29-1 and TRBJ2-1; TRBD2 aligns across 7 bases. Germline V lookup: CDR1 SQVTM, CDR2 ANQGSEA. The CDR3 consists of 16 residues. J lost 0 bases, V lost 8 bases, and 13 bases had no gene match. CDR3 amino acids: CSLLGLAESSYNEQFF. The CDR3 DNA reads as TGCAGCCTTCTGGGGCTAGCGGAAAGCTCCTACAATGAGCAGTTCTTC.

In this sample, this clonotype turned up a few times. J is TRBJ2-5 and V is TRBV4-3, with 10 nucleotides matching TRBD2. The CDR3 has 18 residues. The J segment lost 4 bases and the V segment lost 0 bases, leaving 11 bases of the junction unmatched. The germline CDR1 and CDR2 sequences are LGHNA and YSLEER. CDR3 loop: CASSQDTPSGRARETQYF. In DNA, the CDR3 is TGCGCCAGCAGCCAAGATACTCCCAGCGGGAGGGCCCGAGAGACCCAGTACTTC.

The chain employs TRBV20-1 and TRBJ2-1, with 11 bases lining up with TRBD2. V gave up 1 base and J gave up 4 bases; unmatched junction bases: 3. CDR3 length: 15 amino acids. Per germline, CDR1 DFQATT and CDR2 SNEGSKA (reference sequence). The CDR3 DNA reads TGCAGTGCTAGAGGACTAGCGGGGAAATACAATGAGCAGTTCTTC. Amino acid sequence: CSARGLAGKYNEQFF.

This clonotype was detected a few times. This chain links TRBV20-1 with TRBJ2-2, with 9 positions matching TRBD2. V trimming: 5 bases; J trimming: 4 bases; junction bases outside the gene matches: 5. Germline CDR1 DFQATT, CDR2 SNEGSKA (reference sequence). The CDR3 consists of 14 residues. CDR3 protein: CSAGAGGSTGELFF. In DNA, the CDR3 is TGCAGTGCTGGGGCGGGAGGGAGCACCGGGGAGCTGTTTTTT.

Ten or more counts support this clonotype. The chain has TRBV29-1 and TRBJ1-1; D not resolved. The CDR3 length is 11 residues. Germline V gene data show CDR1 as SQVTM and CDR2 as ANQGSEA. V lost 6 bases, J lost 5 bases, and 10 bases lay in between. The CDR3 loop reads CSVRRTTEAFF. In DNA, the CDR3 is TGCAGCGTCCGGCGTACGACTGAAGCTTTCTTT.

This clonotype was seen a handful of times. The V call is TRBV19, the J call TRBJ2-1, with D maybe TRBD2 (5 bases). This CDR3 is built from 15 residues. From germline, CDR1 is LNHDA and CDR2 SQIVND (reference sequence). Trimming stripped 5 bases from V and 1 base from J, with 12 bases between. The CDR3 protein is CASSSFPGSYNEQFF. The CDR3 DNA reads TGTGCCAGTAGTTCCTTTCCGGGGTCCTACAATGAGCAGTTCTTC.

In this sample, this clonotype turned up many times. V is TRBV28 and J is TRBJ1-2; D uncertain. From germline, CDR1 is MDHEN and CDR2 SYDVKM. V was cut by 6 bases and J by 4 bases, with 9 bases left in between. This CDR3 has 12 amino acids. The CDR3 protein is CASSAIAYGYTF. The DNA for the CDR3 is TGTGCCAGCAGCGCGATAGCCTATGGCTACACCTTC.

The chain recombines TRBV30 with TRBJ2-2; D is unresolved. CDR1 is GTSNPN, CDR2 SVGIG, per germline (reference sequence). The V and J ends lost 0 bases and 6 bases respectively, with 8 bases between them. This CDR3 contains 13 residues. CDR3 in DNA: TGTGCCTGGAGTGTACGAAGGCCCGGGGAGCTGTTTTTT. Its protein product is CAWSVRRPGELFF.

The sample holds many counts of this clonotype. The V gene is TRBV10-3, the J gene TRBJ2-1; TRBD2 aligns across 14 bases. The CDR3 sequence is 19 residues long. V was clipped by 9 bases and J by 0 bases; unmatched bases: 13. CDR1 and CDR2 (germline): ENHRY, SYGVKD. Written as DNA, the CDR3 is TGTGCCATAGCGGGGGCGACTAGCGGGAGGGCCGCCTCCTACAATGAGCAGTTCTTC. Translated, it gives CAIAGATSGRAASYNEQFF.

About this clonotype: It may be a read error: a sequence one base away is much more abundant. The V gene is TRBV28, the J gene TRBJ1-1; no clear D. The V gene lost 2 bases and the J gene lost 8 bases, with 9 bases spanning the gap. The CDR3 is 12 amino acids. CDR1 MDHEN and CDR2 SYDVKM come from the germline V gene. The CDR3 loop reads CASSLVRQEAFF. CDR3 bases: TGTGCCAGCAGTTTAGTTCGCCAGGAAGCTTTCTTT.

This clonotype has just a few counts. The CDR3 DNA reads as TGTGCCAGCAGTCTTCGGCTAGGTGGGGCCAACGTCCTGACTTTC. It translates to CASSLRLGGANVLTF. The chain carries TRBV7-9 and TRBJ2-6, with no clear D. The CDR3 length is 15 residues. Trimming took off 6 bases at V and 3 bases at J, with 12 bases between the two ends. Per the germline V gene, CDR1 is SEHNR and CDR2 is FQNEAQ (reference sequence).

This clonotype was seen ten or more times. V usage is TRBV2 and J usage is TRBJ2-7, with TRBD1 matching 7 bases. Per germline, CDR1 SNHLY and CDR2 FYNNEI. The J segment lost 6 bases and the V segment lost 6 bases, leaving 11 bases of the junction unmatched. This CDR3 is 14 amino acids long. The CDR3 sequence: CASRGQSVLGEQYF. CDR3 bases: TGTGCCAGCAGGGGACAGTCGGTGCTGGGCGAGCAGTACTTC.

This clonotype has at least ten counts. The chain links TRBV19 to TRBJ2-3; 8 bases are shared with TRBD1. This CDR3 spans 12 amino acids. Germline CDR1 is LNHDA and CDR2 is SQIVND (reference sequence). V shed 10 bases and J 8 bases; nucleotides not matched to a gene: 8. Here the CDR3 DNA reads TGTGCCACCCCCGGACAGGGCGGTACGCAGTATTTT. It codes for CATPGQGGTQYF.

This chain connects TRBV6-1 to TRBJ2-7; D remains ambiguous. The CDR3 has 13 residues. Germline V gene sequence: CDR1 MNHNS, CDR2 SASEGT. Trimming stripped 6 bases from V and 4 bases from J, with 13 bases between. DNA for the CDR3: TGTGCCAGCAGCCCTTCTGCGGAATACGAGCAGTACTTC. It encodes CASSPSAEYEQYF.

V usage is TRBV4-1 and J usage is TRBJ1-3, with TRBD1 matching 7 bases. The germline V gene has CDR1 MGHRA and CDR2 YSYEKL. The CDR3 totals 17 residues. Unmatched junction bases numbered 14, after V lost 4 bases and J lost 5 bases. DNA for the CDR3: TGCGCCAGCAGCCCCTTCGCCGCGACAGGGTCGCGAAACACCATATATTTT. Translating it yields CASSPFAATGSRNTIYF.

This clonotype came up many times. The rearrangement joins TRBV12-3 or TRBV12-4 to TRBJ2-1, with TRBD2 identical over 7 bases. J lost 9 bases, V lost 2 bases, and 10 bases had no gene match. The CDR3 is 15 amino acids. The CDR3 protein is CASSLQAGALLEQFF. CDR3 DNA sequence: TGTGCCAGCAGTTTACAGGCGGGAGCCCTGCTTGAGCAGTTCTTC.

V and J are TRBV27 and TRBJ2-2; maybe TRBD2 (7 bases). The CDR3 has 16 residues. The germline V gene encodes CDR1 MNHEY and CDR2 SMNVEV (reference sequence). Trimming stripped 2 bases from V and 1 base from J, with 11 bases between. This chain's CDR3 is CASSLGRGGNTGELFF. The CDR3 DNA reads TGTGCCAGCAGTTTAGGGAGGGGGGGGAACACCGGGGAGCTGTTTTTT.

In its sample, this clonotype was seen many times. This chain uses TRBV20-1 with TRBJ1-1, with unresolved D. Trimming stripped 7 bases from V and 1 base from J, with 13 bases between. The CDR3 is 13 residues long. Germline assignment: CDR1 DFQATT and CDR2 SNEGSKA (reference sequence). In DNA, the CDR3 is TGCAGTGTACGAGCCCGGGCGAACACTGAAGCTTTCTTT. Translating it yields CSVRARANTEAFF.

The chain is built from TRBV5-5 and TRBJ2-2; D unresolved. Trimming removed 1 base at V and 2 bases at J, with 6 bases between. This CDR3 spans 14 amino acids. The germline V gene has CDR1 SGHKS and CDR2 YYEKEE (reference sequence). The CDR3: CASSLTENTGELFF. The CDR3 DNA follows: TGTGCCAGCAGCTTGACAGAAAACACCGGGGAGCTGTTTTTT.

The chain joins TRBV3-1 to TRBJ1-1; D is unclear. CDR3 length: 15 residues. CDR1 and CDR2 (germline): LGHDT, YNNKEL (reference sequence). Between the trimmed V and J ends, which lost 4 bases and 10 bases, there was a span of 22 bases. CDR3 nucleotides: TGTGCCAGCAGCCCAAACTCTAACCCGACGGCGGGAGCTTTCTTT. Amino acids: CASSPNSNPTAGAFF.